This record looks at one T cell receptor beta chain sequence and its context. The antigen is not known. The sample originates from a study of T cells after yellow fever vaccination. The length of the CDR3 is 14 residues. Germline V gene sequence: CDR1 DFQATT, CDR2 SNEGSKA (reference sequence). V was clipped by 3 bases and J by 2 bases, with 10 bases between them. Study findings and constraints: Subsequent to the booster, the majority of primary-vaccination clones reappeared (around 96% CD4, approximately 90% CD8).

Synthesis of TCR cDNA relied on 5'RACE template switching, which attached a universal primer site and UMIs. TCRdb recomputed calls from the 5' RACE reads with MiXCR, one row per CDR3 protein. The repertoire has about 320,000 distinct CDR3 sequences, approximately 12% of them found once; the top ten carry 3% to 4%. The rearrangement joins TRBV20-1 to TRBJ2-2; D not certain. This TCR derives from a man aged 18-30 years who received the YFV17D yellow fever vaccine. This specimen consisted of CD4+ T cells sorted from PBMCs, obtained 45 days after the yellow fever booster vaccination. The CDR3: CSARPLINTGELFF. The CDR3 bases are TGCAGTGCTAGGCCCCTTATAAACACCGGGGAGCTGTTTTTT.